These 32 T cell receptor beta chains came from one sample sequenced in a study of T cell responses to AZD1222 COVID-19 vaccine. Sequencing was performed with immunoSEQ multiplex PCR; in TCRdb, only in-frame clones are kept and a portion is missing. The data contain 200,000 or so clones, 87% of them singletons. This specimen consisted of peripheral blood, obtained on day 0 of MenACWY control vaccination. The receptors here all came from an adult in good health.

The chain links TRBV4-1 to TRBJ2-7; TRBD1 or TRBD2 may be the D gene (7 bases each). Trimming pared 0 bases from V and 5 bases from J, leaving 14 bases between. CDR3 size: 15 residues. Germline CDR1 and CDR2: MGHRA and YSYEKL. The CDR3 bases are TGCGCCAGCAGCCAAGATGGGGGAGGGGGCGACGAGCAGTACTTC. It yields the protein CASSQDGGGGDEQYF.

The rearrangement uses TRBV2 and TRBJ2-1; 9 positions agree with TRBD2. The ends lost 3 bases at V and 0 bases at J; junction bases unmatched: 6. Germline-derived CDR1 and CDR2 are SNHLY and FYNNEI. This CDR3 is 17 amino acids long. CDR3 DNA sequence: TGTGCCAGCAGTGATTTGGGACTAGCAACCTCCTACAATGAGCAGTTCTTC. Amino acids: CASSDLGLATSYNEQFF. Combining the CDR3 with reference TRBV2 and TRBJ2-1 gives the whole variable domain EPEVTQTPSHQVTQMGQEVILRCVPISNHLYFYWYRQILGQKVEFLVSFYNNEISEKSEIFDDQFSVERPDGSNFTLKIRSTKLEDSAMYFCASSDLGLATSYNEQFFGPGTRLTVL.

As DNA, the CDR3 is TGCGCCAGCAGTGGGGGCCTCTTCACTGAAGCTTTCTTT. Amino acid sequence: CASSGGLFTEAFF. The chain has TRBV5-1 and TRBJ1-1, with a tentative D call TRBD1 (6 bases). The CDR3 runs 13 residues. Trimming stripped 5 bases from V and 4 bases from J, with 12 bases between. Germline V CDR1 and CDR2: SGHRS, YFSETQ. Full variable domain (missing parts from reference TRBV5-1 and TRBJ1-1): KAGVTQTPRYLIKTRGQQVTLSCSPISGHRSVSWYQQTPGQGLQFLFEYFSETQRNKGNFPGRFSGRQFSNSRSEMNVSTLELGDSALYLCASSGGLFTEAFFGQGTRLTVV.

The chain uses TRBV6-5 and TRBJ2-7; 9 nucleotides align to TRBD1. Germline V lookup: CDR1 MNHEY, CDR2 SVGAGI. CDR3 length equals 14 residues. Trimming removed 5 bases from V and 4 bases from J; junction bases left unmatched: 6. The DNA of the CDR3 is TGTGCCAGCAGTCTCCGGGACAGGGTTTACGAGCAGTACTTC. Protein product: CASSLRDRVYEQYF.

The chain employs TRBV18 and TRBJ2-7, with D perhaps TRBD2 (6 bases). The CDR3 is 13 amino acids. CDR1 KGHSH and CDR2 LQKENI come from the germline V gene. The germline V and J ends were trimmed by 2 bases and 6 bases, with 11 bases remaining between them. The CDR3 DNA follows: TGTGCCAGCTCACCATCGGAGGGGAGCGAGCAGTACTTC. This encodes CASSPSEGSEQYF.

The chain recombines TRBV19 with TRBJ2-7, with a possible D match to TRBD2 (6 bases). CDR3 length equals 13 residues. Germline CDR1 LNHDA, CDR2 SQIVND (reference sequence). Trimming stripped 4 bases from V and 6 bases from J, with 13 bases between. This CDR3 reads CASSSRDSLEQYF. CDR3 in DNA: TGTGCCAGTAGTAGCCGGGACTCACTCGAGCAGTACTTC.

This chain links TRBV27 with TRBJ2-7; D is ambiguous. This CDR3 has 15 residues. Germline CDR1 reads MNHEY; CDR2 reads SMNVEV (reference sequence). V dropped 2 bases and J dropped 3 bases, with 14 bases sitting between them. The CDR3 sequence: CASSLTARTDYEQYF. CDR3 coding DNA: TGTGCCAGCAGTTTAACAGCCCGGACGGACTACGAGCAGTACTTC.

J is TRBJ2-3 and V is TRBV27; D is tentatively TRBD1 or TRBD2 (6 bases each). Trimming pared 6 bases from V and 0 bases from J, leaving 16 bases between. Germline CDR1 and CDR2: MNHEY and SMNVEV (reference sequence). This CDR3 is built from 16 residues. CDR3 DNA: TGTGCCAGCAGCCGCCGGGGGCGTACTAGCACAGATACGCAGTATTTT. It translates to CASSRRGRTSTDTQYF.

The chain's CDR3 is CASSSGTGAIHGYTF. CDR3 coding DNA: TGTGCCAGCAGTTCCGGGACAGGAGCCATCCATGGCTACACCTTC. The gene calls are TRBV6-2 or TRBV6-3 and TRBJ1-2; 8 nucleotides match TRBD1. Looked up from germline, CDR1 is MNHEY and CDR2 is SVGEGT. The CDR3 covers 15 residues. Germline trimming cut 4 bases from V and 6 bases from J; bases unmatched to any gene: 10.

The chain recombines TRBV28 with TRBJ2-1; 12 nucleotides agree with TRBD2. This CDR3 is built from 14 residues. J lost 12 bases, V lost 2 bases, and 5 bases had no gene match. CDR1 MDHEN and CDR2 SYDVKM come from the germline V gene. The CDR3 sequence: CASSLPGTSGPQFF. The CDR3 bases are TGTGCCAGCAGTTTACCAGGGACTAGCGGGCCGCAGTTCTTC.

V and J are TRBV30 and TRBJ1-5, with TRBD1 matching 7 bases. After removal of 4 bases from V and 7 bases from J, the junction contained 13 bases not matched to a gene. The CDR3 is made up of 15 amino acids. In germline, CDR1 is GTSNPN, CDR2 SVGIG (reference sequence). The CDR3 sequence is CAWTVGDREGQPQHF. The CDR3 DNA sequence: TGTGCCTGGACCGTCGGAGACAGGGAAGGACAGCCCCAGCATTTT.

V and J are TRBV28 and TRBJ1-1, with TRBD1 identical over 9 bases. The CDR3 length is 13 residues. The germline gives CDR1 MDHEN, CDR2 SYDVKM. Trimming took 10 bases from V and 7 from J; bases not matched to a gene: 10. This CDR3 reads CATVGDRGGEAFF. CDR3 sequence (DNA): TGTGCCACCGTTGGCGACAGGGGGGGTGAAGCTTTCTTT.

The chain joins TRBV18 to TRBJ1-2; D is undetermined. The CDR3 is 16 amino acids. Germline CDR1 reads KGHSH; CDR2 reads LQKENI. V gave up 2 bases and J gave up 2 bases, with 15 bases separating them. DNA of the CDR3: TGTGCCAGCTCACCAAGACGGACGGGGAACAACTATGGCTACACCTTC. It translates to CASSPRRTGNNYGYTF.

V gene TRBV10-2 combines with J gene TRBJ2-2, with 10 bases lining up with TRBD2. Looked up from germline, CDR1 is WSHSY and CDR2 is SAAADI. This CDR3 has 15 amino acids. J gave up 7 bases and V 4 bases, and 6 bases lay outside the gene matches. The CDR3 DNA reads TGCGCCAGCAGTGCATCTAGCGGGGGTAACGGGGAGCTGTTTTTT. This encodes CASSASSGGNGELFF.

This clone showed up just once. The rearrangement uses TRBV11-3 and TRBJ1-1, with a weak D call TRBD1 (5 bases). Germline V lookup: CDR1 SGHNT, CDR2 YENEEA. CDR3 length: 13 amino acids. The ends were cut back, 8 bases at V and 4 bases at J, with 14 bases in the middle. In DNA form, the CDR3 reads TGTGCCAGCCGAGGGACTTGGGGCACTGAAGCTTTCTTT. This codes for CASRGTWGTEAFF.

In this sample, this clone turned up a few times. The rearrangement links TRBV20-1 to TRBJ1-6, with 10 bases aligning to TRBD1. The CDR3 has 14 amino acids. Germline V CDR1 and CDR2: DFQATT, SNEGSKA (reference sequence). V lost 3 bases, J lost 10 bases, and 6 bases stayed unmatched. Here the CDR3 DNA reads TGCAGTGCTAGTCCCGGGACAGGGGACTCACCCCTCCACTTT. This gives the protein CSASPGTGDSPLHF.

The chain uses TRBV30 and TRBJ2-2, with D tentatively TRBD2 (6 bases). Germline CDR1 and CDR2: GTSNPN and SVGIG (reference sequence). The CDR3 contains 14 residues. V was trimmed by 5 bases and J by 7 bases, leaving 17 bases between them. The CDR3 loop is CAWELGLLGGELFF. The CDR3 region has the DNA TGTGCCTGGGAACTGGGACTGCTCGGCGGGGAGCTGTTTTTT.

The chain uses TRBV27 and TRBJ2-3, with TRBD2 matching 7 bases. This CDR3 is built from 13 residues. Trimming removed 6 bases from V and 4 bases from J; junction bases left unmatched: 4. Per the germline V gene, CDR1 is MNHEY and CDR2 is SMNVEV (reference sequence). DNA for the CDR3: TGTGCCAGCAGGGGGAGGGCAGCAGATACGCAGTATTTT. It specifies CASRGRAADTQYF.

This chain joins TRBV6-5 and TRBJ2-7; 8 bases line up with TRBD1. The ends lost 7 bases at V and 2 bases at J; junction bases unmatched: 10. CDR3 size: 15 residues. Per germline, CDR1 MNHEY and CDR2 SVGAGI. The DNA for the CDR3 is TGTGCCAGCACCCCCAGACAGGGGTCTGCCTACGAGCAGTACTTC. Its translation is CASTPRQGSAYEQYF.

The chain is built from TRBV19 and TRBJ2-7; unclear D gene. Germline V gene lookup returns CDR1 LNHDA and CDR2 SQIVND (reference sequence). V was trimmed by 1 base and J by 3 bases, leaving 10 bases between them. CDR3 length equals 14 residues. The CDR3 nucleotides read TGTGCCAGTAGTATAGGGGATGGTTACTACGAGCAGTACTTC. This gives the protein CASSIGDGYYEQYF. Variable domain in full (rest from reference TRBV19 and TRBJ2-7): DGGITQSPKYLFRKEGQNVTLSCEQNLNHDAMYWYRQDPGQGLRLIYYSQIVNDFQKGDIAEGYSVSREKKESFPLTVTSAQKNPTAFYLCASSIGDGYYEQYFGPGTRLTVT.

The CDR3 region is CASLRDALSNQPQHF. The CDR3 coding sequence is TGTGCCAGCCTCCGGGACGCCCTTAGCAATCAGCCCCAGCATTTT. The gene calls are TRBV28 and TRBJ1-5, with a possible D match to TRBD1 (5 bases). CDR1 and CDR2 (germline): MDHEN, SYDVKM. This CDR3 contains 15 residues. V gave up 8 bases and J gave up 0 bases, with 14 bases separating them. Together with reference TRBV28 and TRBJ1-5, the CDR3 gives the full variable domain: DVKVTQSSRYLVKRTGEKVFLECVQDMDHENMFWYRQDPGLGLRLIYFSYDVKMKEKGDIPEGYSVSREKKERFSLILESASTNQTSMYLCASLRDALSNQPQHFGDGTRLSIL.

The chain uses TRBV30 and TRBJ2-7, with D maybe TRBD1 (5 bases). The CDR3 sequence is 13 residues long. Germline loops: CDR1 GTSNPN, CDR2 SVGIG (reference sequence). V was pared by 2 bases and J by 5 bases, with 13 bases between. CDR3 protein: CAWSQQGPHEQYF. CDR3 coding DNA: TGTGCCTGGAGTCAGCAGGGTCCCCACGAGCAGTACTTC.

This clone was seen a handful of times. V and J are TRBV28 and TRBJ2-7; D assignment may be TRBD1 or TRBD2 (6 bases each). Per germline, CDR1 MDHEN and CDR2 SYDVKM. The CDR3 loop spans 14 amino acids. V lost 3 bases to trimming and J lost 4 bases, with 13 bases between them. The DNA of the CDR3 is TGTGCCAGCAGTTTGGTGGGGGGCCAGTACGAGCAGTACTTC. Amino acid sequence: CASSLVGGQYEQYF.

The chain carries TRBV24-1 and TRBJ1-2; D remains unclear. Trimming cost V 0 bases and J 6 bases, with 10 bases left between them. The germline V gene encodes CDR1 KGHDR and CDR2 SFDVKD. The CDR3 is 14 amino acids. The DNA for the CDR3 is TGTGCCACCAGTGATTTGTCAGGAGGTGATGGCTACACCTTC. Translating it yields CATSDLSGGDGYTF.

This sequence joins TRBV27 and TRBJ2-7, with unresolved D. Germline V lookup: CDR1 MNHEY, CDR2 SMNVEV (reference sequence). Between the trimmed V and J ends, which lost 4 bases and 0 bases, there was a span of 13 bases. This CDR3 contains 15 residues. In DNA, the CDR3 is TGTGCCAGCAGTTCGGGCCGGTCCCACTCCTACGAGCAGTACTTC. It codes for CASSSGRSHSYEQYF.

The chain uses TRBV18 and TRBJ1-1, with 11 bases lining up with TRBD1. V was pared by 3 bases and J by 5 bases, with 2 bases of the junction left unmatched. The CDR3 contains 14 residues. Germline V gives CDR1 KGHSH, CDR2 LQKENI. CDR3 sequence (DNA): TGTGCCAGCTCACCGAGGGACAGGGGGACTGAAGCTTTCTTT. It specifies CASSPRDRGTEAFF.

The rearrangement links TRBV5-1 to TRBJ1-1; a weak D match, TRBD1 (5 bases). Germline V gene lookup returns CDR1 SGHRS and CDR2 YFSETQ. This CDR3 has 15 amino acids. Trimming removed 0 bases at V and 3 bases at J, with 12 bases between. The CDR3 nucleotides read TGCGCCAGCAGCTTGGTTCTCAGGGCGGACACTGAAGCTTTCTTT. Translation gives CASSLVLRADTEAFF.

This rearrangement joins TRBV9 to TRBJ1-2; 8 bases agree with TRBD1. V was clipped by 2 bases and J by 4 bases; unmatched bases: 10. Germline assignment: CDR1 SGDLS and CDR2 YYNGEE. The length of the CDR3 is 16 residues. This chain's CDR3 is CASSVDPGQGGYGYTF. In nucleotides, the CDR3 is TGTGCCAGCAGCGTCGACCCCGGACAGGGAGGCTATGGCTACACCTTC.

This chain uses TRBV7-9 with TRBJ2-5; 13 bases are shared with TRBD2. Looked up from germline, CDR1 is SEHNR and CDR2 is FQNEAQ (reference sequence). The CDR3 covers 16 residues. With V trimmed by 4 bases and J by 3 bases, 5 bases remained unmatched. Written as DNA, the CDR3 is TGTGCCAGCAGCTCGAGGGGACTAGCGGGAAAAGAGACCCAGTACTTC. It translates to CASSSRGLAGKETQYF. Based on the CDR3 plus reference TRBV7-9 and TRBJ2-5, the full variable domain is DTGVSQNPRHKITKRGQNVTFRCDPISEHNRLYWYRQTLGQGPEFLTYFQNEAQLEKSRLLSDRFSAERPKGSFSTLEIQRTEQGDSAMYLCASSSRGLAGKETQYFGPGTRLLVL.

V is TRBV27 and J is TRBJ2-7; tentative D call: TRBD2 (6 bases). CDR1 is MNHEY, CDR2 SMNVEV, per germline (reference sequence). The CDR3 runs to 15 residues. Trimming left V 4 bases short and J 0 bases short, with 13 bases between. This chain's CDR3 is CASSSLDGSSYEQYF. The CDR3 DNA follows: TGTGCCAGCAGTTCGCTGGACGGGAGCTCCTACGAGCAGTACTTC.

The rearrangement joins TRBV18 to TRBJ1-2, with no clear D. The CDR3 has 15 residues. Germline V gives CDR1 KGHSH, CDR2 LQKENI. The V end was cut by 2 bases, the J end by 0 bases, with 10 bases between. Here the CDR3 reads CASSPAADANYGYTF. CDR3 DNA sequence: TGTGCCAGCTCACCAGCGGCTGATGCTAACTATGGCTACACCTTC.

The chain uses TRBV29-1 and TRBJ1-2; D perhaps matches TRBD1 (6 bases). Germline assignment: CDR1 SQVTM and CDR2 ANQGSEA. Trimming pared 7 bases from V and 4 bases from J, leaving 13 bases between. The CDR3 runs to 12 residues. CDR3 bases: TGCAGCGCCCGGACAGAAATCTATGGCTACACCTTC. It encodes CSARTEIYGYTF.